Listed here are 28 T cell receptor beta chains from one sample, sequenced in a study of blood T cells in healthy people across ages. A second PCR, run for about 7 to 11 cycles, used a sample-barcoded 5' primer plus a J-beta primer mix. A single record per CDR3 protein comes from TCRdb applying MiXCR to the 5' RACE reads. The sample shows about 900,000 distinct CDR3 sequences, around 48% of them seen only once. The sample consisted of blood. Receptor source: a man aged 25-40 years in good health.

This clonotype was counted between two and nine times. The chain couples TRBV24-1 to TRBJ2-1; TRBD1 matches 9 bases. CDR1 and CDR2 (germline): KGHDR, SFDVKD. The J segment lost 4 bases and the V segment lost 3 bases, leaving 3 bases of the junction unmatched. The CDR3 runs 15 residues. CDR3 residues: CATSDDGTGYNEQFF. In DNA form, the CDR3 reads TGTGCCACCAGTGATGATGGGACAGGGTACAATGAGCAGTTCTTC.

Comment on this clonotype: Germline is not matched at one junction end, which may reflect a read error. This chain uses TRBV12-3 or TRBV12-4 with TRBJ2-7; the match to TRBD2 covers 7 bases. The CDR3 loop spans 14 amino acids. DNA of the CDR3: TGTGCCGGCAGTTCCACGGGACTATTCTACGAGCAGTACTTC. This encodes CAGSSTGLFYEQYF.

Only one count was recorded for this clonotype. The V call is TRBV6-1, the J call TRBJ2-3; 10 positions match TRBD2. Germline CDR1 is MNHNS and CDR2 is SASEGT. The CDR3 has 16 amino acids. J lost 1 base, V lost 4 bases, and 5 bases had no gene match. The DNA for the CDR3 is TGTGCCAGCAGTGCAGGACTAGCGGAACGCACAGATACGCAGTATTTT. Its protein product is CASSAGLAERTDTQYF.

This rearrangement joins TRBV5-6 to TRBJ2-6; D gene unclear. Germline-derived CDR1 and CDR2 are SGHDT and YYEEEE. The CDR3 is 19 residues long. The V and J ends lost 1 base and 0 bases respectively, with 17 bases between them. The CDR3 region is CASSLFSPVLRSGANVLTF. DNA of the CDR3: TGTGCCAGCAGCTTGTTTAGCCCAGTATTACGCTCTGGGGCCAACGTCCTGACTTTC.

The chain uses TRBV6-2 or TRBV6-3 and TRBJ1-4, with D tentatively TRBD1 (5 bases). The CDR3 totals 18 residues. Germline V lookup: CDR1 MNHEY, CDR2 SVGEGT. The V and J ends lost 0 bases and 1 base respectively, with 15 bases between them. CDR3 loop: CASSYSKGWLRTNEKLFF. As DNA, the CDR3 is TGTGCCAGCAGTTACTCGAAGGGGTGGTTAAGAACTAATGAAAAACTGTTTTTT.

The chain is built from TRBV29-1 and TRBJ2-2; the D is unclear. This CDR3 spans 15 amino acids. Germline CDR1 reads SQVTM; CDR2 reads ANQGSEA. V lost 2 bases, J lost 1 base, and 11 bases lay in between. CDR3 in DNA: TGCAGCGTTGAAATGGGTCACCTGAACACCGGGGAGCTGTTTTTT. Its protein product is CSVEMGHLNTGELFF.

To note about this clonotype: The junction differs from germline at one of its ends, possibly a read error. J is TRBJ2-3 and V is TRBV27; no reliable D call. Germline CDR1 is MNHEY and CDR2 is SMNVEV (reference sequence). CDR3 length: 12 amino acids. The CDR3 nucleotides are TGTGCCTGCAGTACGAGTACAGATACGCAGTATTTT. This translates into CACSTSTDTQYF.

The rearrangement joins TRBV5-1 to TRBJ1-3; a possible D gene is TRBD1 (5 bases). This CDR3 has 14 residues. The V gene lost 7 bases and the J gene lost 0 bases, with 11 bases spanning the gap. CDR1 is SGHRS, CDR2 YFSETQ, per germline. CDR3 in DNA: TGCGCCAGCCCCAGGGCAGACTCTGGAAACACCATATATTTT. Protein product: CASPRADSGNTIYF.

The V and J genes are TRBV6-2 or TRBV6-3 and TRBJ2-7, with 7 bases fitting TRBD1. Germline values: CDR1 MNHEY, CDR2 SVGEGT. V gave up 7 bases and J gave up 2 bases; unmatched junction bases: 5. This CDR3 region has 13 residues. CDR3 sequence reads: CASNKQGTYEQYF. CDR3 nucleotide sequence: TGTGCCAGCAACAAACAGGGGACCTACGAGCAGTACTTC.

This clonotype was detected only a few times. The chain combines TRBV7-2 with TRBJ2-3; D tentatively fits TRBD1 or TRBD2 (5 bases each). V was cut by 5 bases and J by 6 bases, with 12 bases left in between. Germline CDR1 and CDR2: SGHTA and FQGNSA. This CDR3 is 13 amino acids long. This chain's CDR3 is CASSTDGADTQYF. In DNA, the CDR3 is TGTGCCAGCAGCACGGACGGGGCGGATACGCAGTATTTT. The full variable domain, with the rest looked up from reference TRBV7-2 and TRBJ2-3, is GAGVSQSPSNKVTEKGKDVELRCDPISGHTALYWYRQSLGQGLEFLIYFQGNSAPDKSGLPSDRFSAERTGGSVSTLTIQRTQQEDSAVYLCASSTDGADTQYFGPGTRLTVL.

This clonotype turned up a few times. The chain recombines TRBV5-4 with TRBJ2-3; TRBD2 agrees at 9 bases. CDR1 SGHNT and CDR2 YYREEE come from the germline V gene (reference sequence). This CDR3 is 16 amino acids long. The V and J ends lost 4 bases and 6 bases, in that order; junction bases with no gene match: 12. The CDR3 coding sequence is TGTGCCAGCAGCCTTTACCTTAGCGGGAGAGGGGATACGCAGTATTTT. Translation: CASSLYLSGRGDTQYF. The full variable domain, in which reference TRBV5-4 and TRBJ2-3 provide the parts outside the CDR3, is ETGVTQSPTHLIKTRGQQVTLRCSSQSGHNTVSWYQQALGQGPQFIFQYYREEENGRGNFPPRFSGLQFPNYSSELNVNALELDDSALYLCASSLYLSGRGDTQYFGPGTRLTVL.

The genes are TRBV4-1 and TRBJ1-5; D remains ambiguous. Germline loops: CDR1 MGHRA, CDR2 YSYEKL. The CDR3 extends over 18 amino acids. The germline V and J ends were trimmed by 3 bases and 5 bases, with 23 bases remaining between them. The CDR3 loop is CASSQTPGAAGYHQPQHF. The CDR3 nucleotides are TGCGCCAGCAGCCAGACGCCAGGAGCCGCCGGGTACCATCAGCCCCAGCATTTT.

Ten or more counts support this clonotype. Its ends do not fully match the called genes, so a read error is possible. This chain connects TRBV5-1 to TRBJ2-3; D gene unclear. The CDR3 has 12 residues. Germline values: CDR1 SGHRS, CDR2 YFSETQ. The CDR3 sequence is CASSLPTDTQYF. The CDR3 coding sequence is TGTGCCAGCAGTTTACCCACAGATACGCAGTATTTT. Full variable domain (remainder filled in from reference TRBV5-1 and TRBJ2-3): KAGVTQTPRYLIKTRGQQVTLSCSPISGHRSVSWYQQTPGQGLQFLFEYFSETQRNKGNFPGRFSGRQFSNSRSEMNVSTLELGDSALYLCASSLPTDTQYFGPGTRLTVL.

CDR3 region: CASSFTDRADEQFF. The DNA for the CDR3 is TGTGCCAGCAGCTTTACCGACAGGGCCGATGAGCAGTTCTTC. The V gene is TRBV11-1, the J gene TRBJ2-1; 7 nucleotides match TRBD1. Per the germline V gene, CDR1 is SGHAT and CDR2 is FQDESV (reference sequence). V lost 3 bases and J lost 8; bases outside the gene matches: 7. This CDR3 spans 14 amino acids.

The rearrangement joins TRBV29-1 to TRBJ2-7, with D hard to call. The CDR3 totals 12 residues. The germline gives CDR1 SQVTM, CDR2 ANQGSEA. V was trimmed by 4 bases and J by 1 base, leaving 8 bases between them. CDR3 region: CSVAGVSYEQYF. The CDR3 DNA reads TGCAGCGTTGCTGGGGTTTCCTACGAGCAGTACTTC.

This clonotype was seen many times. The chain has TRBV20-1 and TRBJ2-2, with TRBD1 as a possible D gene (6 bases). The germline V gene encodes CDR1 DFQATT and CDR2 SNEGSKA (reference sequence). V gave up 0 bases and J gave up 3 bases, with 11 bases separating them. The CDR3 has 15 residues. The CDR3 region is CSARDLGADTGELFF. In DNA, the CDR3 is TGCAGTGCTAGAGATCTGGGGGCCGACACCGGGGAGCTGTTTTTT.

The J gene is TRBJ2-7, the V gene TRBV28; 8 nucleotides agree with TRBD1. This CDR3 is 16 amino acids long. V trimming: 1 base; J trimming: 1 base; junction bases outside the gene matches: 6. Germline assignment: CDR1 MDHEN and CDR2 SYDVKM. The chain's CDR3 is CASSLSGQGASYEQYF. CDR3 bases: TGTGCCAGCAGTTTATCCGGACAGGGAGCGTCCTACGAGCAGTACTTC.

V gene TRBV6-5 combines with J gene TRBJ2-5; D possibly corresponds to TRBD1 (5 bases). Germline CDR1 reads MNHEY; CDR2 reads SVGAGI. V lost 5 bases, J lost 5 bases, and 15 bases lay in between. The CDR3 has 14 residues. CDR3 residues: CASSDSRAEETQYF. The CDR3 bases are TGTGCCAGCAGTGACAGCAGGGCGGAGGAGACCCAGTACTTC.

J is TRBJ2-7 and V is TRBV29-1, with 7 bases matching TRBD1. CDR1 and CDR2 from the germline V gene are SQVTM and ANQGSEA. V lost 6 bases to trimming and J lost 3 bases; unmatched junction nucleotides: 11. This CDR3 region has 14 residues. DNA of the CDR3: TGCAGCGTAATTAGGACAGGCTTAGTCTACGAGCAGTACTTC. Its translation: CSVIRTGLVYEQYF.

This clonotype was counted a few times. With a much larger clone just one base away, this may be a read error. V and J are TRBV7-8 and TRBJ2-5; possible D gene TRBD2, 5 bases. The germline V gene has CDR1 SGHVS and CDR2 FQNEAQ. Trimming left V 5 bases short and J 11 bases short, with 18 bases between. The CDR3 runs to 13 residues. CDR3 nucleotide sequence: TGTGCCAGCAGCCCGACTACTGACAATGAGCAGTACTTC. The encoded protein is CASSPTTDNEQYF.

The rearrangement links TRBV3-1 to TRBJ2-1; 13 bases line up with TRBD2. V lost 4 bases to trimming and J lost 10 bases; unmatched junction nucleotides: 7. Germline CDR1 reads LGHDT; CDR2 reads YNNKEL (reference sequence). The CDR3 has 15 residues. This CDR3 is CASSLGLAGSREQFF. The CDR3 DNA sequence: TGTGCCAGCAGCCTGGGACTAGCGGGGTCAAGGGAGCAGTTCTTC.

This clonotype was seen more than once but under ten times. The J gene is TRBJ2-3, the V gene TRBV20-1; D possibly corresponds to TRBD1 (5 bases). Germline V CDR1 and CDR2: DFQATT, SNEGSKA (reference sequence). V was cut by 6 bases and J by 3 bases, with 16 bases left in between. CDR3 length: 14 amino acids. The chain's CDR3 is CSAYSTAGTDTQYF. CDR3 DNA sequence: TGCAGTGCCTATTCAACAGCAGGGACAGATACGCAGTATTTT.

This clonotype has a handful of counts. The V call is TRBV29-1, the J call TRBJ2-7; 10 bases agree with TRBD1. Germline CDR1 SQVTM, CDR2 ANQGSEA. The CDR3 spans 13 residues. With 7 bases clipped from V and 4 bases from J, the junction kept 7 bases outside the gene matches. CDR3 sequence: CSAEGDRGYEQYF. For the CDR3, the DNA is TGCAGCGCCGAGGGGGACAGGGGTTACGAGCAGTACTTC.

Remarks on this clonotype: The junction departs from germline at one end; a sequencing error may be responsible. The gene calls are TRBV20-1 and TRBJ2-1; D tentatively fits TRBD1 or TRBD2 (5 bases each). Germline loops: CDR1 DFQATT, CDR2 SNEGSKA (reference sequence). The CDR3 sequence is 14 residues long. In DNA, the CDR3 is TGCAGTGCTAGCAAGGGGAGCTCCTGCAATGAGCAGTTCTTC. It is translated as CSASKGSSCNEQFF.

The rearrangement uses TRBV29-1 and TRBJ2-7; maybe TRBD2 (6 bases). Trimming removed 6 bases from V and 1 base from J, with 16 bases in between. The CDR3 has 14 amino acids. Germline V gives CDR1 SQVTM, CDR2 ANQGSEA. CDR3 in DNA: TGCAGCGTCCCGGGGGTAGGTGGATCCTACGAGCAGTACTTC. Amino acids: CSVPGVGGSYEQYF.

This clonotype was seen more than once but under ten times. V and J are TRBV6-5 and TRBJ2-7, with TRBD1 matching 7 bases. V shed 5 bases, J shed 2 bases, and the junction held 9 bases outside the gene matches. The germline CDR1 and CDR2 sequences are MNHEY and SVGAGI. The CDR3 extends over 15 amino acids. CDR3 in amino acids: CASSQQGNSAYEQYF. The CDR3 nucleotides are TGTGCCAGCAGTCAACAGGGGAATTCGGCCTACGAGCAGTACTTC.

Only a few counts were recorded for this clonotype. V and J are TRBV6-5 and TRBJ2-7, with a weak D call TRBD1 (6 bases). Trimming took off 3 bases at V and 3 bases at J, with 12 bases between the two ends. This CDR3 region has 14 residues. Germline assignment: CDR1 MNHEY and CDR2 SVGAGI. CDR3 DNA sequence: TGTGCCAGCAGTTATAGCTTAGGGGGCTACGAGCAGTACTTC. Its translation is CASSYSLGGYEQYF.

This clonotype was detected once. The J gene is TRBJ1-2, the V gene TRBV29-1; D not resolved. This CDR3 comprises 13 residues. V dropped 4 bases and J dropped 0 bases, with 9 bases sitting between them. Per the germline V gene, CDR1 is SQVTM and CDR2 is ANQGSEA. CDR3: CSVAARSNYGYTF. In DNA form, the CDR3 reads TGCAGCGTTGCAGCAAGATCTAACTATGGCTACACCTTC.